The source of this T cell receptor (beta chain) is a study of blood T cell repertoires in COVID-19. Looking at the study overall: Acute and convalescent COVID-19 specimens originated in the United States, Italy and Spain. Nucleic acid was either cDNA or gDNA, and it came from T cells, B-cell-depleted T cells, or PBMCs.

The germline CDR1 and CDR2 sequences are MDHEN and SYDVKM. V trimming: 4 bases; J trimming: 0 bases; junction bases outside the gene matches: 9. CDR3 length equals 18 residues. Original analysis: Nucleated cell counts were estimated from reference gene primer amplification. Clones were sequenced by immunoSEQ multiplex PCR, and TCRdb holds only the in-frame ones, with some missing. That table supplies the V and J calls and clone size; D and trimming were determined from the DNA. Of around 250,000 clones listed, around 83% are singletons. The chain has TRBV28 and TRBJ2-1; TRBD2 matches at 10 bases. The specimen sequenced was peripheral blood. The clonotype originates from a man aged 25 to 40 who had recovered from COVID-19. The CDR3 DNA follows: TGTGCCAGCAGTTCGCCCTCACTAGCGGGAAGCTCCTACAATGAGCAGTTCTTC. Its translation: CASSSPSLAGSSYNEQFF.